This TCR beta chain was captured by sequencing in a study of B cell selection in AIRE deficiency (dated by TCRdb to about 2019). Concerning the study at large: Researchers compared the TCRbeta repertoires of sorted blood CD4+ conventional T cells and regulatory T cells from AIRE-deficient patients with the corresponding repertoires from healthy controls. The TCR-sequenced cohort comprised roughly five AIRE-deficient APECED patients and roughly five healthy control donors. What the study reported, not specific to this receptor: TCRBV gene usage, CDR3 length and TCR diversity in Tconv and Treg cells from AIRE-deficient patients were found to be similar to those in cells from healthy donors. Only TCRbeta chains were sequenced, and about 40% of the Treg sequences shared among healthy donors were also detected in healthy Tconv cells, possibly owing to differing TCRalpha chains. Roughly 30% of the Treg TCRbeta sequences shared among healthy donors were found in patient Tconv cells, which suggests that Treg-biased clones were diverted into the Tconv compartment. Among approximately 3,400 shared Treg TCRbeta sequences, roughly 32% were shared exclusively by healthy donors and around 9% exclusively by patients, which suggests that Treg selection is less efficient in the absence of AIRE. CDR3s were shorter in shared Treg sequences, reflecting a bias toward rearrangements that have few non-templated nucleotide insertions.

Taken from cysteine to phenylalanine, the CDR3 has 13 residues. Solely the CDR3 DNA is kept, with 39 bases framed from the first base. Between the V and J ends, shortened by 5 bases and 1 base respectively, the junction contains 8 bases. CDR1 is given as WNHNN and CDR2 as SYGVQD, both from the germline V gene (reference sequence). The immunoSEQ platform was used to sequence the TCRbeta chain. The published analysis was carried out like this. Tens of thousands of distinct TCRbeta sequences from patients and roughly 9.6x10^4 from healthy donors were obtained from pooled Treg repertoires. Treg TCRbeta sequences found in two or more individuals were classed as public, and these public Treg TCRbeta sequences were then looked for in Tconv repertoires. Differences between groups were assessed by Mann-Whitney U tests with Bonferroni-Dunn correction in GraphPad Prism 7.03. The immuneACCESS repertoire file appears here via TCRdb, limited to in-frame rearrangements. These files lack a portion of the clones; in checked studies, under half of the deficit traces to unresolved V genes, and the cause of the others is not known. V and J calls and clone size follow that table, whereas D and trimming were derived from the DNA. The sample records 20,000 to 25,000 clones, around nine tenths of which are singletons. The ten largest clones take up roughly 1.4% of the sample.

For sorting, regulatory T cells were defined as CD4+CD25hiCD127low/negative cells. The control samples were obtained from healthy donors who were not related to the patients. Sorting of Tconv and Treg cells intended for TCRbeta sequencing was performed on a FACSAria flow cytometer. The sorted cells went into 5-ml round-bottom polystyrene tubes, and the dry cell pellets were then frozen at -80 degrees C until sequencing. For this clone: This clone's antigen is unknown. Per-base qualities were not stored, and no clone one base away is much larger.

Sample: CD4+CD25+ Tregs sorted from PBMCs. The TCR originated in a human donor in good health. The chain uses TRBV10-1 and TRBJ1-1; the D gene remains uncertain. The CDR3 here reads CASSRAANTEAFF. The nucleotide sequence reads as follows: TGCGCCAGCAGTAGGGCAGCGAACACTGAAGCTTTCTTT.